These T cell receptor beta chains were read from a single sample in a study of T cells in Graves' hyperthyroidism and ophthalmopathy. From the multiplex PCR reads, TCRdb called clonotypes with MiXCR, one entry per CDR3 protein. The sample gives around 500,000 distinct CDR3 sequences, about 14% of which show up once; roughly 14% is in the top ten. Sequencing was done on a sample of blood. These TCRs come from a middle-aged woman with Graves' hyperthyroidism. The CDR3 runs from the conserved cysteine through the conserved F or W. Fields, in order: V gene, D gene, clone size, J gene, CDR3 protein, CDR3 DNA. The D gene is left open where the match is weak. The size entry is marked missing in some rows and otherwise reads once, few, many or a size class.

TRBV15,TRBD1,few,TRBJ2-2,CATSATGDTGELFF,TGTGCCACCTCTGCGACAGGGGACACCGGGGAGCTGTTTTTT
TRBV19,-,few,TRBJ1-6,CASSRGLLSPLHF,TGTGCCAGTAGTAGGGGGCTCCTTTCACCCCTCCACTTT
TRBV28,-,-,TRBJ1-2,CASSFGLARAHGYTF,TGTGCCAGCAGTTTCGGGCTCGCCAGGGCTCATGGCTACACCTTC
TRBV27,TRBD2,-,TRBJ2-2,CASSSLAGGITGELFF,TGTGCCAGCAGTTCTCTAGCGGGAGGGATAACCGGGGAGCTGTTTTTT
TRBV12-3/TRBV12-4,-,many,TRBJ2-7,CASSLGTPGDEQYF,TGTGCCAGCAGTTTAGGAACACCAGGGGACGAGCAGTACTTC
TRBV19,TRBD2,-,TRBJ2-1,CASRRTSGNNEQFF,TGTGCCAGTAGACGGACTAGCGGAAACAATGAGCAGTTCTTC
TRBV3-1,-,many,TRBJ1-1,CASKTDVTNTEAFF,TGTGCCAGCAAAACGGACGTAACGAACACTGAAGCTTTCTTT
TRBV20-1,-,-,TRBJ1-1,CSANPLSLETEAFF,TGCAGTGCTAACCCCCTATCCTTAGAGACTGAAGCTTTCTTT
TRBV13,-,-,TRBJ2-1,CASSSAPSDGNEQFF,TGTGCCAGCAGCTCAGCACCGTCTGATGGGAATGAGCAGTTCTTC
TRBV25-1,-,-,TRBJ1-4,CASRFGGREKLFF,TGTGCCAGTAGGTTTGGGGGTCGGGAAAAACTGTTTTTT
TRBV20-1,-,many,TRBJ1-2,CSARDLTLMEPYGYTF,TGCAGTGCTAGAGATCTTACGCTGATGGAGCCCTATGGCTACACCTTC
TRBV10-3,TRBD1,once,TRBJ2-7,CAISEGQGREQYF,TGTGCCATCAGTGAGGGACAGGGTCGGGAGCAGTACTTC
TRBV6-1,-,-,TRBJ1-6,CASRQGLDNSPLHF,TGTGCCAGCAGACAGGGTTTAGATAATTCACCCCTCCACTTT
TRBV5-6,TRBD2,-,TRBJ2-5,CASSFLLAGGRGQETQYF,TGTGCCAGCAGCTTTCTCCTAGCGGGAGGTAGGGGGCAAGAGACCCAGTACTTC
TRBV7-2,TRBD2,many,TRBJ2-7,CASSLASGRASEQYF,TGTGCCAGCAGCTTAGCTAGCGGGAGGGCCTCCGAGCAGTACTTC
TRBV9,-,many,TRBJ1-1,CASSVAGGPGTEAFF,TGTGCCAGCAGCGTAGCGGGAGGGCCTGGCACTGAAGCTTTCTTT
TRBV28,-,many,TRBJ2-2,CASSWGTLNTGELFF,TGTGCCAGCAGTTGGGGGACCCTGAACACCGGGGAGCTGTTTTTT
TRBV10-3,TRBD2,few,TRBJ2-3,CAVNSGGSTDTQYF,TGTGCCGTCAATAGCGGGGGTAGCACAGATACGCAGTATTTT
TRBV27,-,many,TRBJ2-2,CASSWGGELFF,TGTGCCAGCAGTTGGGGCGGGGAGCTGTTTTTT
TRBV2,TRBD1,many,TRBJ1-6,CASRGTGPSSPLHF,TGTGCCAGCAGGGGGACAGGGCCCAGTTCACCCCTCCACTTT
TRBV2,-,many,TRBJ1-4,CASNLPTTNEKLFF,TGTGCCAGCAATTTGCCAACAACTAATGAAAAACTGTTTTTT
TRBV20-1,-,many,TRBJ2-3,CSARYQGPDTQYF,TGCAGTGCTAGATACCAGGGCCCAGATACGCAGTATTTT
TRBV29-1,TRBD1,-,TRBJ2-5,CSGTSGTDQETQYF,TGCAGCGGGACTTCCGGGACAGACCAAGAGACCCAGTACTTC
TRBV18,-,many,TRBJ2-5,CASSPPGEETQYF,TGTGCCAGCTCACCACCTGGGGAAGAGACCCAGTACTTC
TRBV5-6,-,few,TRBJ2-5,CASSSDQVQETQYF,TGTGCCAGCAGCTCAGACCAGGTCCAAGAGACCCAGTACTTC
TRBV12-3/TRBV12-4,TRBD2,many,TRBJ2-1,CASSRRGTSGISSFRNNEQFF,TGTGCCAGCAGCCGTAGGGGGACTAGCGGGATTTCGTCATTTAGAAACAATGAGCAGTTCTTC
TRBV28,TRBD1,many,TRBJ1-5,CASSFPGTGESLQHF,TGTGCCAGCAGTTTCCCAGGGACAGGGGAATCGCTCCAGCATTTT
TRBV7-9,TRBD2,-,TRBJ2-1,CASSSLAGNSYNEQFF,TGTGCCAGCAGCTCCCTAGCGGGGAACTCCTACAATGAGCAGTTCTTC
TRBV11-2,TRBD2,-,TRBJ2-1,CASSPLAVGVSYNEQFF,TGTGCCAGCAGCCCGCTAGCGGTGGGAGTATCTTACAATGAGCAGTTCTTC
TRBV18,-,-,TRBJ2-2,CASSPMRPDTATGELFF,TGTGCCAGCTCACCAATGAGACCTGACACTGCCACCGGGGAGCTGTTTTTT
TRBV2,TRBD1,many,TRBJ2-1,CASRAQGSSYNEQFF,TGTGCCAGCAGGGCACAGGGGAGCTCCTACAATGAGCAGTTCTTC
TRBV24-1,-,-,TRBJ2-3,CATARGQDTQYF,TGTGCCACCGCCCGGGGGCAAGATACGCAGTATTTT
TRBV12-5,-,-,TRBJ2-7,CASGLGGGAIIHEQYF,TGTGCTAGTGGTTTGGGAGGGGGGGCGATAATCCACGAGCAGTACTTC
TRBV24-1,TRBD1,many,TRBJ2-1,CATSEPTGTGYEQFF,TGTGCCACCAGTGAACCTACCGGGACAGGGTATGAGCAGTTCTTC
TRBV5-1,TRBD2,many,TRBJ2-7,CASSAGGLASYEQYF,TGCGCCAGCAGCGCGGGGGGACTAGCCTCCTACGAGCAGTACTTC
TRBV30,TRBD2,-,TRBJ2-3,CAWSKRVGGFTDTQYF,TGTGCCTGGAGTAAGAGGGTGGGGGGGTTCACAGATACGCAGTATTTT
TRBV5-1,-,-,TRBJ2-5,CASSLVLASEETQYF,TGCGCCAGCAGCTTGGTGTTGGCTAGCGAGGAGACCCAGTACTTC
TRBV20-1,-,few,TRBJ2-7,CSVLKSYEQYF,TGCAGTGTTCTCAAGAGCTACGAGCAGTACTTC
TRBV28,TRBD1,many,TRBJ2-7,CASSPAGTGGYEQYF,TGTGCCAGCAGTCCCGCCGGGACAGGGGGCTACGAGCAGTACTTC
TRBV29-1,-,few,TRBJ1-4,CSVDMGSKLFF,TGCAGCGTTGATATGGGGTCGAAACTGTTTTTT
TRBV7-2,TRBD2,-,TRBJ2-3,CASSASGRGADTQYF,TGTGCCAGCAGCGCTAGCGGGAGGGGCGCAGATACGCAGTATTTT
TRBV6-1,-,-,TRBJ2-2,CATDRDGNTGELFF,TGTGCCACAGACCGGGACGGAAACACCGGGGAGCTGTTTTTT
TRBV18,-,many,TRBJ2-7,CASSPSGRYYEQYF,TGTGCCAGCTCACCATCAGGGAGATACTACGAGCAGTACTTC
TRBV12-3/TRBV12-4,-,many,TRBJ2-1,CASSREQRDEQFF,TGTGCCAGCAGCCGTGAACAGCGCGATGAGCAGTTCTTC
TRBV10-3,TRBD1,few,TRBJ2-7,CAIRDGQGAEQYF,TGTGCCATCAGAGACGGACAGGGGGCGGAGCAGTACTTC
TRBV2,TRBD2,-,TRBJ2-7,CASREGLAESYEQYF,TGTGCCAGCAGAGAGGGTCTAGCGGAATCCTACGAGCAGTACTTC
TRBV4-1,TRBD2,few,TRBJ2-1,CASSQDRERGPYNEQFF,TGCGCCAGCAGCCAAGATCGAGAGCGGGGCCCCTACAATGAGCAGTTCTTC
TRBV12-3/TRBV12-4,-,many,TRBJ2-7,CASSLTIYEQYF,TGTGCCAGCAGTTTGACAATATACGAGCAGTACTTC
TRBV19,TRBD1,many,TRBJ1-1,CASSTTTGATEAFF,TGTGCCAGTAGTACCACTACAGGGGCCACTGAAGCTTTCTTT
TRBV27,-,-,TRBJ2-1,CASSLGVAQGWQFF,TGTGCCAGCAGTTTAGGGGTAGCCCAAGGGTGGCAGTTCTTC
TRBV3-1,TRBD1,many,TRBJ2-5,CASSHDRVHETQYF,TGTGCCAGCAGCCACGACAGGGTCCACGAGACCCAGTACTTC
TRBV12-3/TRBV12-4,-,once,TRBJ1-3,CASRLPGISGNTIYF,TGTGCCAGCAGACTACCAGGGATCTCTGGAAACACCATATATTTT